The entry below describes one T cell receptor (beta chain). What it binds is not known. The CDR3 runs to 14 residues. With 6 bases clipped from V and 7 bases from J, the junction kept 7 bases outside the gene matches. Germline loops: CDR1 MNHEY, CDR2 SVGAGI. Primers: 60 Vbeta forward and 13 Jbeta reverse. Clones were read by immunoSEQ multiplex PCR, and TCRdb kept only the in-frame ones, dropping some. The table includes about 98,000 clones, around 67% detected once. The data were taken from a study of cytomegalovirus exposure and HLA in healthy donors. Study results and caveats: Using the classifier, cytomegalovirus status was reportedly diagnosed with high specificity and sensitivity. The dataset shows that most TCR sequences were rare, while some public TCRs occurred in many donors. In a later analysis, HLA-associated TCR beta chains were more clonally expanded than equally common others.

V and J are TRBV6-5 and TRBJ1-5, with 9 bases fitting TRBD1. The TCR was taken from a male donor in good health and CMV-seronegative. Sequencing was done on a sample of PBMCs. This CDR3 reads CASSWDRDGQPQHF. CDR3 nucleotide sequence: TGTGCCAGCAGCTGGGACAGGGACGGGCAGCCCCAGCATTTT.